This T cell receptor beta chain was sequenced during a study of T-cell reconstitution after alpha-beta-depleted transplantation in children. General observations from the study: Newly generated T cells supplied most T-cell counts and diversity one year post-transplant.

A note on this clonotype: Antigen: not known.

During its preparation, the TCRbeta library received unique molecular identifiers. TCRdb fed the PCR reads into MiXCR, producing one record per CDR3 protein. Of fewer than 550,000 distinct CDR3 sequences listed, around 15% are singletons. Germline V gene lookup returns CDR1 ENHRY and CDR2 SYGVKD. With V trimmed by 2 bases and J by 5 bases, 14 bases remained unmatched. The CDR3 runs 17 residues. The specimen was PBMCs, mostly from graft donor cells, collected 360 days after TCRalphabeta/CD19-depleted stem cell transplant. This chain uses TRBV10-3 with TRBJ1-1; 7 bases agree with TRBD1. The receptor's source is a boy under three years old who had a stem cell transplant for Wiskott-Aldrich syndrome, so the T cells may come from the graft donor. CDR3 in amino acids: CAISEPYYRGGRTEAFF. The CDR3 region has the DNA TGTGCCATCAGTGAGCCGTACTACAGGGGAGGAAGAACTGAAGCTTTCTTT.